This TCR beta chain is from a study of T cell repertoires in cytomegalovirus infection. Study-level background: From public TCR beta signatures came an indication of both CMV infection and matching HLA type. Study-level findings and limits: Carriers of CMV and the relevant HLA type were discriminated by public TCR beta frequency. Predominance within the ex vivo response was attributable to HLA-C-restricted CMV-specific TCR beta clonotypes.

In germline, CDR1 is MNHEY, CDR2 SVGEGT. This CDR3 spans 16 amino acids. V lost 8 bases and J lost 3; bases outside the gene matches: 13. TCRdb reanalysed the reads using MiXCR and keeps one entry per CDR3 protein. The sample has some 180,000 distinct CDR3 sequences, roughly a fifth seen once; the top ten hold about 2.9%. As for this clonotype: Its antigen is currently unknown.

Material for sequencing was PBMCs. V and J are TRBV6-2 or TRBV6-3 and TRBJ1-5; 7 bases line up with TRBD1. The receptor comes from a human donor in good health (CMV status not recorded). Some clones in this sample may be carry-over from other donors' samples. In DNA, the CDR3 is TGTGCCAGCGCGCCTACCCGGGACAGCTCCAATCAGCCCCAGCATTTT. This translates into CASAPTRDSSNQPQHF.